Listed below are T cell receptor beta chains from one sample, sequenced in a study of blood T cells in healthy people across ages. One entry per CDR3 protein results from TCRdb running MiXCR on the 5' RACE reads. The table has 1 million to 1.2 million distinct CDR3 sequences, less than 45% seen once. The sequenced material came from blood. The receptors were gathered from a man younger than 35 in good health. Both conserved end residues are part of each CDR3. A D gene is named only where the DNA matches it firmly. Clone size appears in some rows only: once, few, many, or a class for an expanded clone.

CDR3aa,CDR3nt,v_gene,d_gene,abundance,j_gene
CASSFVTEQETQFF,TGTGCCAGCAGTTTCGTCACAGAACAAGAGACCCAGTTCTTC,TRBV12-3/TRBV12-4,-,-,TRBJ2-1
CAGSLSPGDTQYF,TGTGCCGGCAGCTTATCTCCGGGGGACACCCAGTACTTC,TRBV7-9,-,few,TRBJ2-5
CATARKSMNTEAFF,TGTGCCACCGCTAGGAAGTCAATGAACACTGAAGCTTTCTTT,TRBV18,-,-,TRBJ1-1
CASSLGQGMTQHF,TGTGCCAGCAGTTTGGGACAGGGTATGACCCAGCATTTT,TRBV27,TRBD1,-,TRBJ1-5
CASSHTLPTGGTYEQYF,TGTGCCAGCAGCCATACTTTGCCTACAGGGGGGACCTACGAGCAGTACTTC,TRBV4-2,TRBD1,-,TRBJ2-7
CASTKKGVSTDTQYF,TGCGCCAGCACCAAAAAAGGGGTGAGCACAGATACGCAGTATTTT,TRBV4-1,-,few,TRBJ2-3
CSAFSGEWGTEAFF,TGCAGTGCTTTCTCAGGGGAGTGGGGCACTGAAGCTTTCTTT,TRBV20-1,-,few,TRBJ1-1
CASRAEANTEAFF,TGTGCCAGCAGAGCAGAAGCGAACACTGAAGCTTTCTTT,TRBV7-9,-,few,TRBJ1-1
CASSQTDILYQETQYF,TGCGCCAGCAGCCAGACAGACATACTGTACCAAGAGACCCAGTACTTC,TRBV4-1,-,-,TRBJ2-5
CASSPWDSTNEQFF,TGTGCCAGCAGCCCTTGGGACTCAACCAATGAGCAGTTCTTC,TRBV9,-,-,TRBJ2-1
CASSHSGRRYYNEQYF,TGTGCCAGCAGCCACTCGGGACGCCGATACTACAATGAGCAGTACTTC,TRBV3-1,-,-,TRBJ2-7
CASSLRGGGRDTQYF,TGTGCCAGCAGTTTACGGGGCGGGGGGAGAGATACGCAGTATTTT,TRBV12-3/TRBV12-4,TRBD2,-,TRBJ2-3
CASSSLRGSQETQYF,TGTGCCAGCAGCTCCCTCAGGGGCTCCCAAGAGACCCAGTACTTC,TRBV11-2,-,-,TRBJ2-5
CASSPEAGWNSPLHF,TGTGCCAGCAGCCCGGAGGCAGGGTGGAATTCACCCCTCCACTTT,TRBV5-4,-,-,TRBJ1-6
CASGGQGDIDTQYF,TGTGCCAGCGGGGGACAGGGGGATATAGATACGCAGTATTTT,TRBV12-3/TRBV12-4,TRBD1,-,TRBJ2-3